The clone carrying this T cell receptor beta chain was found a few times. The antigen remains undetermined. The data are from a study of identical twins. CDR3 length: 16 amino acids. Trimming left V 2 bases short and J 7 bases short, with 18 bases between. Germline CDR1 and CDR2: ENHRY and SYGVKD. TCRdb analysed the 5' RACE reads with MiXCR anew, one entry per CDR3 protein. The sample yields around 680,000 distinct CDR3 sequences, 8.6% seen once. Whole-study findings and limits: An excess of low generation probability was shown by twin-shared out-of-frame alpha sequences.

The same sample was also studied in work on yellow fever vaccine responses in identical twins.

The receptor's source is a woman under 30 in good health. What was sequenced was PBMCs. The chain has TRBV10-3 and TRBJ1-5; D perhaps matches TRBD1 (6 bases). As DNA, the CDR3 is TGTGCCATCAGTGAGATTGAGTCTAAGCAGGGGCAGCCCCAGCATTTT. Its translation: CAISEIESKQGQPQHF.